Listed here are 14 T cell receptor beta chains from one sample, sequenced in a study of blood T cell repertoires in COVID-19. The data were produced by immunoSEQ multiplex PCR, yet TCRdb's version contains in-frame clones alone and is incomplete. This table holds some 330,000 clones, over 75% found once. The sample comprised PBMCs or T cells enriched from blood (not recorded which). The receptors derive from a man aged 25-45 years who had recovered from COVID-19.

The gene calls are TRBV7-4 and TRBJ1-2, with TRBD1 as a possible D gene (6 bases). The germline V and J ends were trimmed by 1 base and 4 bases, with 25 bases remaining between them. The germline V gene encodes CDR1 SGHVT and CDR2 SQSDAQ. CDR3 length: 19 residues. The DNA for the CDR3 is TGTGCCAGCAGCTTAGAGGGGGGGCCTCCCGCGGCGGCTACCTATGGCTACACCTTC. Its translation: CASSLEGGPPAAATYGYTF.

The chain is built from TRBV19 and TRBJ2-7; no firm D call. The CDR3 contains 13 residues. The V gene lost 4 bases and the J gene lost 5 bases, with 12 bases spanning the gap. Germline V lookup: CDR1 LNHDA, CDR2 SQIVND (reference sequence). The CDR3 here is CASSTSRIDEQYF. The CDR3 bases are TGTGCCAGTAGTACCTCTAGGATCGACGAGCAGTACTTC.

The chain employs TRBV7-9 and TRBJ1-3; D ambiguous. This CDR3 spans 15 amino acids. V was shortened by 5 bases and J by 0 bases, with 11 bases between the two germline ends. Germline CDR1 SEHNR, CDR2 FQNEAQ (reference sequence). CDR3 amino acids: CASSILPGSGNTIYF. In DNA, the CDR3 is TGTGCCAGCAGCATCCTTCCCGGCTCTGGAAACACCATATATTTT.

This chain connects TRBV10-1 to TRBJ1-1; no definite D call. Germline V gene lookup returns CDR1 WNHNN and CDR2 SYGVQD (reference sequence). The CDR3 sequence is 15 residues long. V lost 0 bases to trimming and J lost 3 bases, with 11 bases between them. The CDR3 DNA reads as TGCGCCAGCAGTGAGTCGTCAGGATCGTACACTGAAGCTTTCTTT. Translating gives CASSESSGSYTEAFF.

V gene TRBV2 combines with J gene TRBJ1-5, with 8 bases that match TRBD1. The ends lost 3 bases at V and 6 bases at J; junction bases unmatched: 1. The CDR3 covers 13 residues. Germline lookup yields CDR1 SNHLY and CDR2 FYNNEI. The CDR3 sequence is CASSETGAQPQHF. The DNA of the CDR3 is TGTGCCAGCAGTGAGACAGGGGCTCAGCCCCAGCATTTT.

V gene TRBV11-2 combines with J gene TRBJ1-2, with D perhaps TRBD1 (6 bases). The V end was cut by 5 bases, the J end by 8 bases, with 12 bases between. This CDR3 comprises 12 residues. Germline CDR1 reads SGHAT; CDR2 reads FQNNGV. CDR3 sequence: CASSPDSWGYTF. CDR3 bases: TGTGCCAGCAGCCCGGACAGTTGGGGCTACACCTTC.

The chain links TRBV19 to TRBJ2-2; 9 positions match TRBD2. The CDR3 covers 16 residues. The V segment lost 0 bases and the J segment 6 bases; nucleotides outside the gene matches: 5. Looked up from germline, CDR1 is LNHDA and CDR2 is SQIVND (reference sequence). Written as DNA, the CDR3 is TGTGCCAGTAGTATAGATGGCGGCGGGGGGGCCGGGGAGCTGTTTTTT. This sequence encodes CASSIDGGGGAGELFF.

This clone came up once. The genes are TRBV3-1 (or the pseudogene TRBV3-2) and TRBJ2-5, with TRBD2 matching over 8 bases. This CDR3 has 14 residues. CDR1 and CDR2 from the germline V gene are LGHDT and YNNKEL (reference sequence). V was pared by 3 bases and J by 5 bases, with 5 bases of the junction left unmatched. For the CDR3, the DNA is TGTGCCAGCAGCCACCTAGCGGGTCTGGAGACCCAGTACTTC. Amino acid sequence: CASSHLAGLETQYF.

In regard to this clone: Compared with germline, one end of the junction differs, possibly owing to a read error. This chain connects TRBV28 to TRBJ2-7, with D maybe TRBD2 (7 bases). CDR3 size: 12 residues. CDR1 and CDR2 (germline): MDHEN, SYDVKM. The CDR3 sequence: CASSLGGGFVTF. The CDR3 DNA is TGTGCCAGCAGTTTAGGGGGGGGCTTTGTCACCTTC.

This clone came up once. The chain carries TRBV20-1 and TRBJ1-2, with 7 nucleotides matching TRBD1. J was trimmed by 8 bases and V by 5 bases; bases with no gene match: 5. The CDR3 runs 11 residues. Germline V gene sequence: CDR1 DFQATT, CDR2 SNEGSKA (reference sequence). The DNA for the CDR3 is TGCAGTGCTTGGACAGGCGGCGGCTACACCTTC. Encoded protein: CSAWTGGGYTF.

A remark on this clone: The same CDR3 arises from other DNA sequences in this sample as well. The chain employs TRBV24-1 and TRBJ2-3; D is possibly TRBD2 (5 bases). CDR3 size: 13 residues. The V and J ends lost 5 bases and 0 bases respectively, with 5 bases between them. The germline gives CDR1 KGHDR, CDR2 SFDVKD. This chain's CDR3 is CATSGGSTDTQYF. In DNA, the CDR3 is TGTGCCACCAGTGGAGGGAGCACAGATACGCAGTATTTT.

The chain joins TRBV20-1 to TRBJ2-7, with TRBD1 matching over 8 bases. The CDR3 has 15 residues. Germline V gene lookup returns CDR1 DFQATT and CDR2 SNEGSKA (reference sequence). With V trimmed by 3 bases and J by 4 bases, 11 bases remained unmatched. CDR3: CSASPGRGPSYEQYF. The CDR3, as DNA: TGCAGTGCTAGTCCGGGCAGGGGGCCGTCATACGAGCAGTACTTC.

The rearrangement uses TRBV6-1 and TRBJ1-2, with no clear D. Germline-derived CDR1 and CDR2 are MNHNS and SASEGT. The length of the CDR3 is 14 residues. V was shortened by 3 bases and J by 4 bases, with 12 bases between the two germline ends. CDR3 DNA sequence: TGTGCCAGCAGTGAGATACAGAACCGCTATGGCTACACCTTC. Residues: CASSEIQNRYGYTF.

CDR3 loop: CASSVHRGAGEQFF. DNA of the CDR3: TGTGCCAGCAGCGTACACCGGGGGGCCGGTGAGCAGTTCTTC. The chain combines TRBV11-2 with TRBJ2-1; D possibly corresponds to TRBD2 (7 bases). V lost 5 bases, J lost 9 bases, and 17 bases lay in between. The CDR3 loop spans 14 amino acids. Germline lookup yields CDR1 SGHAT and CDR2 FQNNGV.